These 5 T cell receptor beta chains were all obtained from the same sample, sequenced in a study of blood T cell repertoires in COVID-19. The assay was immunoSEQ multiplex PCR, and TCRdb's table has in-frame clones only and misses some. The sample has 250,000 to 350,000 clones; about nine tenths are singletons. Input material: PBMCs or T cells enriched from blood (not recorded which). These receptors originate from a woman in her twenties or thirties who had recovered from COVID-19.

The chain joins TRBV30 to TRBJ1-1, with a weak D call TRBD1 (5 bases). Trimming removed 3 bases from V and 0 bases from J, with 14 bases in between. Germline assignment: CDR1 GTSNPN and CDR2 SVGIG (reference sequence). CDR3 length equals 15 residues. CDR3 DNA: TGTGCCTGGAGAACAGACAGATTCCTGAACACTGAAGCTTTCTTT. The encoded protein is CAWRTDRFLNTEAFF.

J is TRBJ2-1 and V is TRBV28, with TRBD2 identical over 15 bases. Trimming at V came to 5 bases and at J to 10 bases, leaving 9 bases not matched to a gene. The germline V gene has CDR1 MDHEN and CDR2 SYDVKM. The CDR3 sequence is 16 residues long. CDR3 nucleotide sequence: TGTGCCAGCAGTCCCCGGACTAGCGGGAGGGCCTGGGAGCAGTTCTTC. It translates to CASSPRTSGRAWEQFF.

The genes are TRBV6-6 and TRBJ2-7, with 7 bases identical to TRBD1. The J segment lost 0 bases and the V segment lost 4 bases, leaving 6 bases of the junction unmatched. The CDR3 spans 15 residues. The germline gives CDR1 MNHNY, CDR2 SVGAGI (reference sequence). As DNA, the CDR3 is TGTGCCAGCAGTTCGCGACAGGGCGGCTCCTACGAGCAGTACTTC. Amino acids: CASSSRQGGSYEQYF.

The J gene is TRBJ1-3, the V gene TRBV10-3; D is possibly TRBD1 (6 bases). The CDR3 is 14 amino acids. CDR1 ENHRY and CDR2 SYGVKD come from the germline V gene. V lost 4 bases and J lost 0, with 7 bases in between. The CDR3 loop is CAISAGDSGNTIYF. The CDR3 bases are TGTGCCATCAGTGCAGGGGACTCTGGAAACACCATATATTTT.

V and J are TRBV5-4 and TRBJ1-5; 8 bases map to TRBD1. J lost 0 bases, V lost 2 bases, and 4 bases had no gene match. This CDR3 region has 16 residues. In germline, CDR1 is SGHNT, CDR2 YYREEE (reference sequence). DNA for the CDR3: TGTGCCAGCAGCTTTGCAGGGGGCGGTAGCAATCAGCCCCAGCATTTT. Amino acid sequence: CASSFAGGGSNQPQHF.